These 20 T cell receptor beta chains were sequenced from one sample in a study of blood T cell repertoires in COVID-19. Clones were sequenced by immunoSEQ multiplex PCR, and TCRdb holds only the in-frame ones, with some missing. Seen here are 250,000 to 350,000 clones, 89% observed once, and the top ten hold 9.5% to 15%. The sequencing input was peripheral blood. These receptors came from a woman aged 60-75 years with acute or convalescent COVID-19.

The chain recombines TRBV9 with TRBJ1-1; 9 nucleotides line up with TRBD1. Germline CDR1 is SGDLS and CDR2 is YYNGEE. V was clipped by 3 bases and J by 5 bases; unmatched bases: 5. The CDR3 runs 14 residues. CDR3 nucleotide sequence: TGTGCCAGCAGCGGACAGGGGGTGATAACTGAAGCTTTCTTT. Translation: CASSGQGVITEAFF.

The J gene is TRBJ2-3, the V gene TRBV12-3 or TRBV12-4; no clear D. This CDR3 region has 13 residues. Trimming took 3 bases from V and 3 from J, leaving 7 bases between them. The CDR3: CASSLRLTDTQYF. The CDR3 DNA reads TGTGCCAGCAGTTTGCGGCTTACAGATACGCAGTATTTT.

This sequence joins TRBV29-1 and TRBJ2-5; 9 bases match TRBD2. The CDR3 is 12 residues long. Losses at the gene ends were 4 bases for V and 5 bases for J; bases not matched to a gene: 2. The V gene's germline CDR1 is SQVTM and CDR2 ANQGSEA. CDR3 region: CSVVTSGETQYF. The CDR3 nucleotides are TGCAGCGTTGTAACTAGCGGGGAGACCCAGTACTTC.

The V call is TRBV19, the J call TRBJ2-1, with D hard to call. The germline gives CDR1 LNHDA, CDR2 SQIVND (reference sequence). This CDR3 region has 15 residues. V was trimmed by 1 base and J by 7 bases, leaving 14 bases between them. Here the CDR3 reads CASSIGALGLNEQFF. The DNA for the CDR3 is TGTGCCAGTAGTATAGGGGCCCTGGGTTTGAATGAGCAGTTCTTC.

The V call is TRBV6-5, the J call TRBJ1-4; 7 nucleotides align to TRBD1. The CDR3 is 14 amino acids. The J segment lost 3 bases and the V segment lost 6 bases, leaving 4 bases of the junction unmatched. Per germline, CDR1 MNHEY and CDR2 SVGAGI. The DNA of the CDR3 is TGTGCCAGCAGGCCGACAGGGCCTAATGAAAAACTGTTTTTT. It translates to CASRPTGPNEKLFF.

V is TRBV11-2 and J is TRBJ2-5, with D perhaps matching TRBD1 (6 bases). The V end was cut by 0 bases, the J end by 2 bases, with 16 bases between. CDR3 length equals 17 residues. From germline, CDR1 is SGHAT and CDR2 FQNNGV. The CDR3, as DNA: TGTGCCAGCAGCTTAGAGTTAAGGGCAGGGGATCAAGAGACCCAGTACTTC. It specifies CASSLELRAGDQETQYF.

The gene calls are TRBV28 and TRBJ1-2; D gene uncertain. Germline lookup yields CDR1 MDHEN and CDR2 SYDVKM. V shed 0 bases and J shed 2 bases, with 7 bases lying between them. The CDR3 extends over 14 amino acids. The CDR3 nucleotides read TGTGCCAGCAGTTTATGGGGCTCCAACTATGGCTACACCTTC. It translates to CASSLWGSNYGYTF.

This CDR3 reads CASSNRAPNPTDTQYF. The CDR3 bases are TGTGCCAGCAGTAACAGGGCCCCGAACCCCACAGATACGCAGTATTTT. The V gene is TRBV27, the J gene TRBJ2-3, with D possibly matching TRBD1 (6 bases). This CDR3 has 16 amino acids. Germline CDR1 reads MNHEY; CDR2 reads SMNVEV (reference sequence). V lost 5 bases to trimming and J lost 2 bases, with 17 bases between them.

The chain has TRBV9 and TRBJ2-3; 7 nucleotides match TRBD1. With 3 bases clipped from V and 6 bases from J, the junction kept 4 bases outside the gene matches. CDR3 length: 13 amino acids. Germline CDR1 and CDR2: SGDLS and YYNGEE. CDR3 sequence (DNA): TGTGCCAGCAGCGCGACAGGGACGGATACGCAGTATTTT. Its protein is CASSATGTDTQYF.

V is TRBV19 and J is TRBJ1-2, with 12 positions matching TRBD1. Per germline, CDR1 LNHDA and CDR2 SQIVND (reference sequence). V gave up 4 bases and J gave up 3 bases; unmatched junction bases: 9. The CDR3 spans 17 residues. For the CDR3, the DNA is TGTGCCAGTAGTACCACCGGGACAGGGGGCTTGGACTATGGCTACACCTTC. It is translated as CASSTTGTGGLDYGYTF. The full variable domain, with the rest looked up from reference TRBV19 and TRBJ1-2, is DGGITQSPKYLFRKEGQNVTLSCEQNLNHDAMYWYRQDPGQGLRLIYYSQIVNDFQKGDIAEGYSVSREKKESFPLTVTSAQKNPTAFYLCASSTTGTGGLDYGYTFGSGTRLTVV.

The genes are TRBV25-1 and TRBJ1-5, with D hard to call. The CDR3 totals 14 residues. V was trimmed by 1 base and J by 4 bases, leaving 8 bases between them. The germline V gene has CDR1 MGHDK and CDR2 SYGVNS. CDR3 sequence: CASSEFGGNQPQHF. The CDR3 bases are TGTGCCAGCAGTGAATTCGGAGGGAATCAGCCCCAGCATTTT.

This clone was counted only a few times. This chain connects TRBV9 to TRBJ2-7; D is possibly TRBD1 (6 bases). V was shortened by 0 bases and J by 3 bases, with 10 bases between the two germline ends. The length of the CDR3 is 14 residues. CDR1 and CDR2 from the germline V gene are SGDLS and YYNGEE. CDR3 in DNA: TGTGCCAGCAGCGTAGGATTAGGGGGCTACGAGCAGTACTTC. Amino acids: CASSVGLGGYEQYF. The full variable domain, completed using reference TRBV9 and TRBJ2-7, is DSGVTQTPKHLITATGQRVTLRCSPRSGDLSVYWYQQSLDQGLQFLIQYYNGEERAKGNILERFSAQQFPDLHSELNLSSLELGDSALYFCASSVGLGGYEQYFGPGTRLTVT.

Regarding this clone: It is unclear where the CDR3 begins or ends on the DNA, so no DNA is shown, and the CDR3 is as TCRdb lists it. The CDR3: CASSLTSGPTPGSCFF. This chain joins TRBV28 and TRBJ2-2; the tabulated D call, TRBD2, remains unverified against the DNA. The germline V gene has CDR1 MDHEN and CDR2 SYDVKM. The CDR3 is 16 residues long, counting both termini.

This chain links TRBV24-1 with TRBJ2-5, with D possibly being TRBD1 (8 bases). Trimming took 4 bases from V and 4 from J, leaving 12 bases between them. This CDR3 comprises 14 residues. Germline CDR1 KGHDR, CDR2 SFDVKD. CDR3 DNA: TGTGCCACCAGTGACAACAGGGGGGGAGAGACCCAGTACTTC. Its translation: CATSDNRGGETQYF.

This rearrangement joins TRBV7-2 to TRBJ1-5; D is unclear. V lost 1 base and J 3 bases, leaving 10 bases between the germline ends. The CDR3 contains 15 residues. Germline V lookup: CDR1 SGHTA, CDR2 FQGNSA. DNA for the CDR3: TGTGCCAGCAGCTTAGGTCTTATGTCCAATCAGCCCCAGCATTTT. It encodes CASSLGLMSNQPQHF.

This chain links TRBV7-9 with TRBJ2-1; 10 bases agree with TRBD2. Germline-derived CDR1 and CDR2 are SEHNR and FQNEAQ (reference sequence). V trimming: 7 bases; J trimming: 7 bases; junction bases outside the gene matches: 13. The CDR3 spans 16 residues. The CDR3 DNA sequence: TGTGCCAGCATCAATCGGGGAGCGGGAGGGTTGAATGAGCAGTTCTTC. This codes for CASINRGAGGLNEQFF.

The chain combines TRBV5-4 with TRBJ2-7; D might be TRBD2 (6 bases). From germline, CDR1 is SGHNT and CDR2 YYREEE (reference sequence). The CDR3 runs 14 residues. Trimming stripped 5 bases from V and 6 bases from J, with 18 bases between. This chain's CDR3 is CASSEDPRRGEQYF. The CDR3 nucleotides are TGTGCCAGCAGTGAGGACCCCCGGAGGGGCGAGCAGTACTTC.

This clone was seen only once. The J gene is TRBJ2-3, the V gene TRBV29-1; TRBD1 matches 7 bases. The trim removed 5 bases at V and 5 bases at J, leaving 7 bases unmatched. Germline assignment: CDR1 SQVTM and CDR2 ANQGSEA. This CDR3 region has 13 residues. The CDR3 loop reads CSVTGVREDTQYF. The CDR3 nucleotides read TGCAGCGTTACAGGGGTCCGGGAAGATACGCAGTATTTT.

This rearrangement joins TRBV5-5 to TRBJ1-4; TRBD1 matches 7 bases. Trimming cost V 5 bases and J 8 bases; bases outside gene matches: 9. The CDR3 loop spans 14 amino acids. The germline V gene encodes CDR1 SGHKS and CDR2 YYEKEE (reference sequence). DNA of the CDR3: TGTGCCAGCAGTTTTGACAGGGTGGACGAAAAACTGTTTTTT. Translating it yields CASSFDRVDEKLFF.

The V call is TRBV30, the J call TRBJ2-5; TRBD2 agrees at 10 bases. This CDR3 has 13 amino acids. V lost 1 base and J lost 4; bases outside the gene matches: 0. CDR1 and CDR2 (germline): GTSNPN, SVGIG (reference sequence). This CDR3 is CAWSGLAGETQYF. CDR3 bases: TGTGCCTGGAGTGGACTAGCGGGAGAGACCCAGTACTTC.